What follows are 22 T cell receptor beta chains derived from one specimen sequenced in a study of long-term antiretroviral therapy in people with HIV. Assay version v3.0 of immunoSEQ was used, and it was run at survey level. Clones were sequenced by immunoSEQ multiplex PCR, and TCRdb holds only the in-frame ones, with some missing. This table has about 16,000 clones, 85% to 90% appearing once. The material sequenced was unsorted PBMCs, taken 0.7 years before starting antiretroviral therapy. The receptors were sampled from a man aged 50 to 60 with HIV.

The chain employs TRBV28 and TRBJ1-3, with D perhaps matching TRBD1 (6 bases). The germline CDR1 and CDR2 sequences are MDHEN and SYDVKM. This CDR3 contains 17 residues. V lost 4 bases and J lost 1, with 17 bases in between. In nucleotides, the CDR3 is TGTGCCAGCAGTTACCTCGGACAGAGCATATCTGGAAACACCATATATTTT. Translating gives CASSYLGQSISGNTIYF. The variable domain in full, completed from reference TRBV28 and TRBJ1-3, reads DVKVTQSSRYLVKRTGEKVFLECVQDMDHENMFWYRQDPGLGLRLIYFSYDVKMKEKGDIPEGYSVSREKKERFSLILESASTNQTSMYLCASSYLGQSISGNTIYFGEGSWLTVV.

This chain uses TRBV7-3 with TRBJ1-5, with TRBD1 as a possible D gene (5 bases). In germline, CDR1 is SGHTA, CDR2 FQGTGA. This CDR3 region has 17 residues. Trimming took 5 bases from V and 4 from J, leaving 21 bases between them. The CDR3 spells CASSQSGPGLLNQPQHF. The CDR3 DNA reads TGTGCCAGCAGCCAATCAGGGCCGGGACTTCTTAATCAGCCCCAGCATTTT.

The rearrangement joins TRBV2 to TRBJ2-2; weak D call: TRBD2 (5 bases). Germline assignment: CDR1 SNHLY and CDR2 FYNNEI. The CDR3 sequence is 15 residues long. V lost 5 bases and J 7 bases, leaving 17 bases between the germline ends. The CDR3 reads CASSSGILPGGELFF. The CDR3 DNA sequence: TGTGCCAGCAGTTCCGGGATCCTCCCAGGCGGGGAGCTGTTTTTT.

The chain joins TRBV7-6 to TRBJ2-1, with unresolved D. Germline V gene data show CDR1 as SGHVS and CDR2 as FNYEAQ. The CDR3 covers 11 residues. Trimming shortened V by 5 bases and J by 6 bases, and 5 bases separated the two germline ends. CDR3 nucleotide sequence: TGTGCCAGCAGCATGCTCAATGAGCAGTTCTTC. Translating it yields CASSMLNEQFF.

The V gene is TRBV2, the J gene TRBJ2-1, with 8 nucleotides matching TRBD2. The V gene end was trimmed by 5 bases and the J gene end by 5 bases; junction bases not matched to a gene: 11. Per the germline V gene, CDR1 is SNHLY and CDR2 is FYNNEI. The CDR3 is 16 residues long. The CDR3 DNA is TGTGCCAGCAGTACCACCGGGGGGGGGCGGGACAATGAGCAGTTCTTC. Its protein is CASSTTGGGRDNEQFF.

This chain connects TRBV7-3 to TRBJ2-7; 10 bases line up with TRBD2. The CDR3 contains 15 residues. Germline lookup yields CDR1 SGHTA and CDR2 FQGTGA. The trim removed 4 bases at V and 4 bases at J, leaving 7 bases unmatched. In DNA, the CDR3 is TGTGCCAGCAGCTCATCAGCGGGAGGGCGGTACGAGCAGTACTTC. This codes for CASSSSAGGRYEQYF.

The CDR3 DNA is TGTGCCAGCAGCTTGGCGGGAGGGTACACCGGGGAGCTGTTTTTT. It is translated as CASSLAGGYTGELFF. J is TRBJ2-2 and V is TRBV7-3; the match to TRBD2 covers 9 bases. Germline trimming cut 3 bases from V and 3 bases from J; bases unmatched to any gene: 2. Per germline, CDR1 SGHTA and CDR2 FQGTGA. This CDR3 is 15 amino acids long.

The chain links TRBV6-4 to TRBJ1-5, with TRBD1 matching 8 bases. Looked up from germline, CDR1 is MRHNA and CDR2 is SNTAGT. V shed 4 bases, J shed 5 bases, and the junction held 1 base outside the gene matches. The CDR3 is 13 residues long. DNA of the CDR3: TGTGCCAGCAGTGCACAGGGGGATCAGCCCCAGCATTTT. Protein product: CASSAQGDQPQHF.

V usage is TRBV18 and J usage is TRBJ1-2, with 9 bases identical to TRBD1. The CDR3 runs to 14 residues. The V gene's germline CDR1 is KGHSH and CDR2 LQKENI. Unmatched junction bases numbered 5, after V lost 5 bases and J lost 4 bases. The CDR3 region is CASSVVGQGYGYTF. CDR3 nucleotide sequence: TGTGCCAGCTCAGTAGTGGGACAGGGCTATGGCTACACCTTC.

The genes are TRBV10-1 and TRBJ2-1; 7 bases match TRBD2. The length of the CDR3 is 16 residues. Germline V gene data show CDR1 as WNHNN and CDR2 as SYGVQD (reference sequence). Trimming at V came to 3 bases and at J to 9 bases, leaving 14 bases not matched to a gene. CDR3 nucleotide sequence: TGCGCCAGCAGTGAAGTTGCGGGAGCTTTTCCGAGTGAGCAGTTCTTC. Its translation is CASSEVAGAFPSEQFF.

The CDR3 protein is CASSDLAARDEQFF. CDR3 bases: TGTGCCAGCAGTGATTTGGCGGCTCGCGATGAGCAGTTCTTC. This sequence joins TRBV27 and TRBJ2-1, with D uncertain. Germline CDR1 and CDR2: MNHEY and SMNVEV (reference sequence). This CDR3 spans 14 amino acids. V was pared by 5 bases and J by 8 bases, with 16 bases between.

The DNA of the CDR3 is TGTGCCAGCAGCTTAGGTGAGGGAGGCCGCTATGGCTACACCTTC. This sequence encodes CASSLGEGGRYGYTF. The chain joins TRBV7-9 to TRBJ1-2; D remains unclear. This CDR3 has 15 amino acids. The V end was cut by 1 base, the J end by 4 bases, with 13 bases between. The germline gives CDR1 SEHNR, CDR2 FQNEAQ (reference sequence).

The chain couples TRBV5-8 to TRBJ2-1, with TRBD2 matching over 7 bases. Germline V CDR1 and CDR2: SGHTS, YDEGEE. Trimming removed 4 bases from V and 5 bases from J; junction bases left unmatched: 9. The CDR3 is made up of 15 amino acids. The CDR3 sequence is CASSRDYTTHNEQFF. In DNA form, the CDR3 reads TGTGCCAGCAGCAGGGACTACACGACCCACAATGAGCAGTTCTTC. The variable domain in full, with the rest retrieved from reference TRBV5-8 and TRBJ2-1, is EAGVTQSPTHLIKTRGQQATLRCSPISGHTSVYWYQQALGLGLQFLLWYDEGEERNRGNFPPRFSGRQFPNYSSELNVNALELEDSALYLCASSRDYTTHNEQFFGPGTRLTVL.

The V call is TRBV7-6, the J call TRBJ2-1; D gene ambiguous. Germline CDR1 reads SGHVS; CDR2 reads FNYEAQ. The CDR3 sequence is 12 residues long. Deletions cut 1 base from V and 8 bases from J, with 6 bases between. The CDR3 spells CASSLVAHEQFF. DNA for the CDR3: TGTGCCAGCAGCTTAGTAGCCCATGAGCAGTTCTTC.

This chain joins TRBV29-1 and TRBJ2-5; perhaps TRBD1 as D (6 bases). The length of the CDR3 is 12 residues. The germline V gene has CDR1 SQVTM and CDR2 ANQGSEA. Trimming took off 5 bases at V and 2 bases at J, with 9 bases between the two ends. The CDR3 DNA reads as TGCAGCGTTACAGGGCTTCAAGAGACCCAGTACTTC. Its translation: CSVTGLQETQYF. Combining the CDR3 with reference TRBV29-1 and TRBJ2-5 gives the whole variable domain SAVISQKPSRDICQRGTSLTIQCQVDSQVTMMFWYRQQPGQSLTLIATANQGSEATYESGFVIDKFPISRPNLTFSTLTVSNMSPEDSSIYLCSVTGLQETQYFGPGTRLLVL.

This chain links TRBV30 with TRBJ2-5; D is perhaps TRBD2 (5 bases). CDR3 size: 14 residues. Germline CDR1 GTSNPN, CDR2 SVGIG (reference sequence). Trimming pared 5 bases from V and 4 bases from J, leaving 17 bases between. CDR3 nucleotide sequence: TGTGCCTGGTCCATACTAGTAGTAGGAGAGACCCAGTACTTC. As protein: CAWSILVVGETQYF.

This clone was picked up a small number of times. The chain joins TRBV5-8 to TRBJ1-1, with D tentatively TRBD1 (6 bases). V lost 3 bases to trimming and J lost 3 bases, with 9 bases between them. CDR3 size: 13 residues. Germline CDR1 is SGHTS and CDR2 is YDEGEE. The CDR3 DNA is TGTGCCAGCAGCTCCGACAGGTACACTGAAGCTTTCTTT. Encoded protein: CASSSDRYTEAFF.

A single count supports this clone. CDR3: CASSIRNNEKLFF. The CDR3 coding sequence is TGTGCCAGCAGCATTCGGAACAATGAAAAACTGTTTTTT. This sequence joins TRBV7-9 and TRBJ1-4; D gene ambiguous. The germline gives CDR1 SEHNR, CDR2 FQNEAQ (reference sequence). The CDR3 covers 13 residues. V shed 5 bases and J shed 5 bases, with 9 bases lying between them.

The V call is TRBV7-9, the J call TRBJ2-3; 14 bases line up with TRBD2. The CDR3 length is 15 residues. The V gene's germline CDR1 is SEHNR and CDR2 FQNEAQ (reference sequence). V lost 4 bases and J lost 4; bases outside the gene matches: 1. The CDR3 sequence: CASSSGLAGADTQYF. DNA for the CDR3: TGTGCCAGCAGCTCGGGACTAGCGGGAGCAGATACGCAGTATTTT.

This clone is large (0.1 to 1%) within its sample. The chain is built from TRBV27 and TRBJ2-7; D is unclear. The length of the CDR3 is 14 residues. Per the germline V gene, CDR1 is MNHEY and CDR2 is SMNVEV (reference sequence). With 7 bases removed from V and 0 bases from J, the gap between germline ends came to 13 bases. The CDR3 nucleotides read TGTGCCAGCACAAGAGCTCCCGGCTCCTACGAGCAGTACTTC. Protein product: CASTRAPGSYEQYF.

This clone was counted once. The rearrangement joins TRBV7-2 to TRBJ1-2; maybe TRBD1 (6 bases). The ends were cut back, 5 bases at V and 0 bases at J, with 13 bases in the middle. The germline V gene encodes CDR1 SGHTA and CDR2 FQGNSA. This CDR3 is 15 amino acids long. CDR3 DNA sequence: TGTGCCAGCAGCCTCCGGACAGTTACTAACTATGGCTACACCTTC. Translating gives CASSLRTVTNYGYTF.

The chain uses TRBV7-9 and TRBJ2-5; D is ambiguous. The germline gives CDR1 SEHNR, CDR2 FQNEAQ (reference sequence). This CDR3 has 12 amino acids. V was trimmed by 5 bases and J by 5 bases, leaving 9 bases between them. As DNA, the CDR3 is TGTGCCAGCAGCAGGGATTCCGAGACCCAGTACTTC. Protein sequence: CASSRDSETQYF. The full variable domain, with the rest looked up from reference TRBV7-9 and TRBJ2-5, is DTGVSQNPRHKITKRGQNVTFRCDPISEHNRLYWYRQTLGQGPEFLTYFQNEAQLEKSRLLSDRFSAERPKGSFSTLEIQRTEQGDSAMYLCASSRDSETQYFGPGTRLLVL.